This T cell receptor beta chain appears in the sequencing data of a study of CD8+ T cells in alopecia areata. Extraction and reverse transcription of RNA yielded cDNA as the sequencing template. The table came from immunoSEQ multiplex PCR; TCRdb's copy has only in-frame clones and leaves some out. Here the sample spans approximately 200,000 clones, more than 55% being singletons. Treatment in this sample: oral pan-JAK inhibitor, 5-10 mg twice daily. The origin of this receptor is a human donor with alopecia areata. Here the sequenced sample was CD4+ T cells sorted from blood, taken at week 4, from a patient treated with tofacitinib.

CDR3: CASSSSTGNQPQHF. The CDR3 nucleotides are TGTGCCAGCAGCTCCTCGACCGGCAATCAGCCCCAGCATTTT. V usage is TRBV7-9 and J usage is TRBJ1-5; D gene uncertain. V lost 4 bases and J 2 bases, leaving 9 bases between the germline ends. CDR1 and CDR2 from the germline V gene are SEHNR and FQNEAQ (reference sequence). This CDR3 is 14 amino acids long.